This T cell receptor beta chain derives from a study of T-cell reconstitution after alpha-beta-depleted transplantation in children. From germline, CDR1 is SQVTM and CDR2 ANQGSEA. The ends were cut back, 1 base at V and 2 bases at J, with 15 bases in the middle. This CDR3 contains 16 residues. Regarding the study as a whole: Some patients' high day-60 TCRbeta diversity was attributed to recipient cells surviving conditioning. Fresh T-cell production supplied most of the T-cell counts and diversity seen one year after transplant. The origin of alpha-beta T cells about two months after transplant was reportedly several hundred expanded graft clones.

This clonotype appeared a single time. The antigen is unknown. A library of TCRbeta sequences, prepared with unique molecular identifiers, was generated. TCRdb fed the PCR reads into MiXCR, producing one record per CDR3 protein. The profile shows about 440,000 distinct CDR3 sequences, 43% of them singletons. This clonotype was sampled from a girl between 2 and 10 years old with aplastic anemia, due to receive a stem cell transplant. The chain has TRBV29-1 and TRBJ2-1; no clear D gene. The sequencing here drew on PBMCs, taken before TCRalphabeta/CD19-depleted stem cell transplant. The CDR3 bases are TGCAGCGTTGAAGGGGGTCCCAAAAGGCCCTACAATGAGCAGTTCTTC. As protein: CSVEGGPKRPYNEQFF.